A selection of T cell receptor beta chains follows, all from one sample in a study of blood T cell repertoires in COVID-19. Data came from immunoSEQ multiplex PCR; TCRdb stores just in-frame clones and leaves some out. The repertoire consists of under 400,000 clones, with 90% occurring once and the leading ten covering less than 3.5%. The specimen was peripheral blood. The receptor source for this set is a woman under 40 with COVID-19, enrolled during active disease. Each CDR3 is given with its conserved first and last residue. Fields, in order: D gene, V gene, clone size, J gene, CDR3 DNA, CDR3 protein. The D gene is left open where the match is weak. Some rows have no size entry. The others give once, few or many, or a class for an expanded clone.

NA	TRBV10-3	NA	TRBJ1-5	TGTGCCATCAGTGAGTCTCTTAGCAATCAGCCCCAGCATTTT	CAISESLSNQPQHF
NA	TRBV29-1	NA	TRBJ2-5	TGCAGCGTTGAAGATTCGGGCAGGGTTGGTGGGACCCAGTACTTC	CSVEDSGRVGGTQYF
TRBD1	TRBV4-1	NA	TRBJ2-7	TGCGCCAGCAGCCAAGCACTACAGGGGCTCTACGAGCAGTACTTC	CASSQALQGLYEQYF
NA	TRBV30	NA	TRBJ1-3	TGTGCCTGGAGCCTACCCGGGGGGCTTGGAAACACCATATATTTT	CAWSLPGGLGNTIYF
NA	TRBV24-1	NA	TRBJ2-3	TGTGCCACCAGTGATCCCCGTACAGATACGCAGTATTTT	CATSDPRTDTQYF
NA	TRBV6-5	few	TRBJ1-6	TGTGCCAGCAGTTACTGGGGGGTAGATAATTCACCCCTCCACTTT	CASSYWGVDNSPLHF
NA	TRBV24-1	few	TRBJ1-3	TGTGCCACCAGTGATTACAGGGATACCATATATTTT	CATSDYRDTIYF
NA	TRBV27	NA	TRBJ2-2	TGTGCCAGCAGTTTTCAGGAAAGTACCGGGGAGCTGTTTTTT	CASSFQESTGELFF
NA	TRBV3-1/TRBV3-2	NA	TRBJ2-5	TGTGCCAGCAGCCAAGATTGGGACACAGTATGGGAAGAGACCCAGTACTTC	CASSQDWDTVWEETQYF
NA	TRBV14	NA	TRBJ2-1	TGTGCCAGCAGCCAAGACAGGATTGAGCAGTTCTTC	CASSQDRIEQFF
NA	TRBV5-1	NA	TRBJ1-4	TGCGCCAGCAGCTTGTCTTCAGGGGCTGGTAATGAAAAACTGTTTTTT	CASSLSSGAGNEKLFF
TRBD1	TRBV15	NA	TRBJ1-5	TGTGCCACCGGCCGGGACAGGTCTGGCAATCAGCCCCAGCATTTT	CATGRDRSGNQPQHF
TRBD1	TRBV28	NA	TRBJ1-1	TGTGCCAGCAGTTGGACAGGGATTGGCACTGAAGCTTTCTTT	CASSWTGIGTEAFF
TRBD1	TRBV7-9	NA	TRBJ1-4	TGTGCCAGCAGCTCGGACAGGGGTAATGAAAAACTGTTTTTT	CASSSDRGNEKLFF
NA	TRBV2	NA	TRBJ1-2	TGTGCCAGCAGTGAGCCAAAGGACAGCGGCCTGGAGATCTACTATGGCTACACCTTC	CASSEPKDSGLEIYYGYTF
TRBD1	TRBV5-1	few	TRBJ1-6	TGCGCCAGCAGCTTGTTGCCAGGGGGCTCGGATTCACCCCTCCACTTT	CASSLLPGGSDSPLHF
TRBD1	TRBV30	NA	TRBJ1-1	TGTGCCTGGAGTCTGTCAGGGGCGGGACAGACAAACACTGAAGCTTTCTTT	CAWSLSGAGQTNTEAFF
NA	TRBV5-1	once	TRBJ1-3	TGCGCCAGCAGCCCCGGACTGGAACTTGGAAACACCATATATTTT	CASSPGLELGNTIYF
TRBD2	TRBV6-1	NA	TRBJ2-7	TGTGCCAGCAGGGAAGGCGGCGGGAGGGCCGGCCACGAGCAGTACTTC	CASREGGGRAGHEQYF
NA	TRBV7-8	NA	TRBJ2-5	TGTGCCAGCAGCTTAGGGGGTCAGGGAAAAGAGACCCAGTACTTC	CASSLGGQGKETQYF
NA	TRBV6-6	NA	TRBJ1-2	TGTGCCAGCAGTCCCTCCCCTAACTATGGCTACACCTTC	CASSPSPNYGYTF
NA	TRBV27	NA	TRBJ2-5	TGTGCCAGCAGTACAGGGTTAAAGACCCAGTACTTC	CASSTGLKTQYF
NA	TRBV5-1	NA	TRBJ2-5	TGCGCCAGCAGCTTGGACAGCCAAGAGACCCAGTACTTC	CASSLDSQETQYF
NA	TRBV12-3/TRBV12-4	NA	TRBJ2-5	TGTGCCAGCACCCAGTACCAAGAGACCCAGTACTTC	CASTQYQETQYF
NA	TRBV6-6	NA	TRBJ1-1	TGTGCCAGCAGTTACTCGAATGGAGGGGCTGAAGCTTTCTTT	CASSYSNGGAEAFF
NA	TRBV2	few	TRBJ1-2	TGTGCCAGCAGTGAAGCGGCAGGGATAGGCTATGGCTACACCTTC	CASSEAAGIGYGYTF
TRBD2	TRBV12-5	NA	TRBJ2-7	TGTGCTAGTGGGGTTTCTAGCGGGTGGCCCTACGAGCAGTACTTC	CASGVSSGWPYEQYF
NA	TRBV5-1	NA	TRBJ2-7	TGCGCCAGCAGCCCGGCGGGCTACGAGCAGTACTTC	CASSPAGYEQYF
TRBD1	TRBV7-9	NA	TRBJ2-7	TGTGCCAGCAGCTTCGGGACAGGCTCCTACGAGCAGTACTTC	CASSFGTGSYEQYF
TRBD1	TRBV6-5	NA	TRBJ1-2	TGTGCCAGCAGCTCACGACAGGGGGCTGGCTACACCTTC	CASSSRQGAGYTF
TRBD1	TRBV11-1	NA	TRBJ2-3	TGTGCCAGCAGTAAACAGGGGGCGGCGACAGATACGCAGTATTTT	CASSKQGAATDTQYF
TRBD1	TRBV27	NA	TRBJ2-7	TGTGCCAGCAGTCAGGACAGGGCATTCTACGAGCAGTACTTC	CASSQDRAFYEQYF
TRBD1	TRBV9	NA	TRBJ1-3	TGTGCCAGCAGCGGACAGGGTTTAGGTGGAAACACCATATATTTT	CASSGQGLGGNTIYF
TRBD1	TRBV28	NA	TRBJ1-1	TGTGCCAGCAGTTCCATAGACAGGGATGGAACTGAAGCTTTCTTT	CASSSIDRDGTEAFF
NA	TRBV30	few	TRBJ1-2	TGTGCCTGGAGTGTAGGCAGGTCCACCGGCTACACCTTC	CAWSVGRSTGYTF
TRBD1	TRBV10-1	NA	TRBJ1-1	TGCGCCAGCAGTGAGGGGTCAGGGGGCCGCACTGAAGCTTTCTTT	CASSEGSGGRTEAFF
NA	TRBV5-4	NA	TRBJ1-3	TGTGCCAGCAGCTTGGACAGCCGCTCTGGAAACACCATATATTTT	CASSLDSRSGNTIYF
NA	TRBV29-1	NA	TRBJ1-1	TGCAGCGTTGTAAGTCAGATGAACACTGAAGCTTTCTTT	CSVVSQMNTEAFF
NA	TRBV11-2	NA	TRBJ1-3	TGTGCCAGCAGCAAACCCGACAGAACCGGAAACACCATATATTTT	CASSKPDRTGNTIYF
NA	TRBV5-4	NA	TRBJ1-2	TGTGCCAGCAGCCCGGACAGTAACTATGGCTACACCTTC	CASSPDSNYGYTF
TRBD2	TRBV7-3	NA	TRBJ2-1	TGTGCCAGCAGCCCAGCGGGAGCCTACAATGAGCAGTTCTTC	CASSPAGAYNEQFF
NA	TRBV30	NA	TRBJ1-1	TGTGCCTGGACCCCTGAGTGGCAGGAGAACACTGAAGCTTTCTTT	CAWTPEWQENTEAFF
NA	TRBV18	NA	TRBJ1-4	TGTGCCAGCTCACCACTTTATCGAGCTAATGAAAAACTGTTTTTT	CASSPLYRANEKLFF
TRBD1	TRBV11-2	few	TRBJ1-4	TGTGCCAGCAGCTTAGGGGGGGGACAGGGGCGTGAAAAACTGTTTTTT	CASSLGGGQGREKLFF
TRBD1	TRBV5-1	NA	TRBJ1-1	TGCGCCAGCAGCCCCCGGGGAGCAGGGGACAGAGGCACTGAAGCTTTCTTT	CASSPRGAGDRGTEAFF
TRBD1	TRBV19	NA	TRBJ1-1	TGTGCCAGTAGTCGATCCCAAGGACAGGGAAACACTGAAGCTTTCTTT	CASSRSQGQGNTEAFF
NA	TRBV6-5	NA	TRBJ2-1	TGTGCCAGCAGGCTTGACAGAAATGAGCAGTTCTTC	CASRLDRNEQFF
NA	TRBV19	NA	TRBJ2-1	TGTGCCAGTAGTATGGACCTTGTAGCGAGCTCCTACAATGAGCAGTTCTTC	CASSMDLVASSYNEQFF
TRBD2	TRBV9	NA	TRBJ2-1	TGTGCCAGCAGCGTAGACCTAGCGGGAGGCTACAATGAGCAGTTCTTC	CASSVDLAGGYNEQFF
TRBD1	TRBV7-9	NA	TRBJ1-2	TGTGCCAGCAGCTCCACAGGGGGCATCTATGGCTACACCTTC	CASSSTGGIYGYTF
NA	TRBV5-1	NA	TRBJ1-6	TGCGCCAGCAGCTTTAAGGACATTAATTCACCCCTCCACTTT	CASSFKDINSPLHF
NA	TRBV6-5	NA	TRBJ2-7	TGTGCCAGCGCCCTAACAGGGGGGGACTCCTACGAGCAGTACTTC	CASALTGGDSYEQYF
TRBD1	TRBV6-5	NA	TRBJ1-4	TGTGCCAGTTCGACAGGGTCGGGCGGTGAAAAACTGTTTTTT	CASSTGSGGEKLFF
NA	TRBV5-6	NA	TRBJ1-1	TGTGCCAGCATCAACACGGGTGATAACACTGAAGCTTTCTTT	CASINTGDNTEAFF
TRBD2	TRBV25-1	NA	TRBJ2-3	TGTGCCAGCAGTGAACGGACTAGCGGAGGCACAGATACGCAGTATTTT	CASSERTSGGTDTQYF
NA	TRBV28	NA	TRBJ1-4	TGTGCCAGCAGCAGGGCAGGGGTGGAAGAAAAACTGTTTTTT	CASSRAGVEEKLFF
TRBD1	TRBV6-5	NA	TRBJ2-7	TGTGCCACGAGATGGACAGGGCTGAACGAGCAGTACTTC	CATRWTGLNEQYF
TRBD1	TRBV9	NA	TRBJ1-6	TGTGCCAGCAGCGAACGGACAGGGAATAATTCACCCCTCCACTTT	CASSERTGNNSPLHF
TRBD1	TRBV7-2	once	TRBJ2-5	TGTGCCAGCAGCCTACCTCGGGGACAGGGGAAAGAGACCCAGTACTTC	CASSLPRGQGKETQYF
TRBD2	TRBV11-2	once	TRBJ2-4	TGTGCCAGCAGCTCCACCGGGACTAGCGGGCGGAACATTCAGTACTTC	CASSSTGTSGRNIQYF